The clone carrying this T cell receptor beta chain was recorded many times. Its antigen is not identified. Via MiXCR, TCRdb re-called the 5' RACE reads, giving one row per CDR3 protein. The sample contains roughly 50,000 distinct CDR3 sequences, roughly 7.4% of which appear only once. The sample belongs to a study of T cells after yellow fever vaccination. Study context: SMART-Seq v4 Ultra Low Input prepared libraries from low-cell fractions. Study results and limitations: There was a possibility that FACS-sorted repertoires contained abundant clonotypes contaminating from the bulk population. Once the booster was given, most primary-vaccination clones reappeared, at just under 98% for CD4 and around 90% for CD8.

The germline V and J ends were trimmed by 5 bases and 3 bases, with 16 bases remaining between them. The CDR3 covers 15 residues. Germline V gene data show CDR1 as MDHEN and CDR2 as SYDVKM. Material: CD8+ T cells sorted from PBMCs, obtained approximately 16 days after the first yellow fever vaccination. The clonotype was recovered from a man younger than 35 who received the YFV17D yellow fever vaccine. This chain joins TRBV28 and TRBJ2-5; D possibly matches TRBD1 or TRBD2 (5 bases each). CDR3 bases: TGTGCCAGCAGTCCTGGGACCACCTACAAAGAGACCCAGTACTTC. It translates to CASSPGTTYKETQYF.